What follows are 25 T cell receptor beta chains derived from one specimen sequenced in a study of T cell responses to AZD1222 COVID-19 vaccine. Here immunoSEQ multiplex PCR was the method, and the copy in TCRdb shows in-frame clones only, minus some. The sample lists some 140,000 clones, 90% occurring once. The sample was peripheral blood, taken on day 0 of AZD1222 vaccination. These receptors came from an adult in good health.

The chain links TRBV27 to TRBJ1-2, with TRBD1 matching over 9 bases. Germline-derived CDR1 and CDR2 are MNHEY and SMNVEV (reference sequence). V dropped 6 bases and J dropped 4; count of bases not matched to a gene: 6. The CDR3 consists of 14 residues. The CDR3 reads CASRQGARRYGYTF. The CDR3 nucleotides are TGTGCCAGCAGACAGGGGGCGCGACGCTATGGCTACACCTTC.

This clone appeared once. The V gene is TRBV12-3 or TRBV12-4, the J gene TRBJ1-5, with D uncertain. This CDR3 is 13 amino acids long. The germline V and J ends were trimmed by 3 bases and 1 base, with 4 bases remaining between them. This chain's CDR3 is CASSLGSNQPQHF. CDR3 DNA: TGTGCCAGCAGTTTGGGCAGCAATCAGCCCCAGCATTTT.

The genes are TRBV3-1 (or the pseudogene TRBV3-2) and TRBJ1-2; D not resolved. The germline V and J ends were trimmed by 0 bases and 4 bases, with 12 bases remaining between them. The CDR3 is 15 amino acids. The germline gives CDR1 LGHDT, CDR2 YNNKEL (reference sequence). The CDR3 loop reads CASSQELVSLYGYTF. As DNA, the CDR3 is TGTGCCAGCAGCCAAGAATTAGTCTCGCTCTATGGCTACACCTTC.

The CDR3 here is CASSLMLRGRDEKLFF. CDR3 in DNA: TGTGCCAGCAGCTTAATGTTGAGGGGCAGGGATGAAAAACTGTTTTTT. This rearrangement joins TRBV7-2 to TRBJ1-4; TRBD1 is a possible D gene (5 bases). V lost 2 bases to trimming and J lost 6 bases, with 16 bases between them. The CDR3 extends over 16 amino acids. CDR1 SGHTA and CDR2 FQGNSA come from the germline V gene.

CDR3 loop: CASSLGGTVHGYTF. The CDR3 bases are TGTGCCAGCAGCTTAGGGGGGACGGTCCATGGCTACACCTTC. The chain has TRBV7-3 and TRBJ1-2; a possible D gene is TRBD1 (5 bases). The CDR3 is 14 residues long. The germline CDR1 and CDR2 sequences are SGHTA and FQGTGA. The ends were cut back, 2 bases at V and 6 bases at J, with 13 bases in the middle. The full variable domain, rest sourced from reference TRBV7-3 and TRBJ1-2, is GAGVSQTPSNKVTEKGKYVELRCDPISGHTALYWYRQSLGQGPEFLIYFQGTGAADDSGLPNDRFFAVRPEGSVSTLKIQRTERGDSAVYLCASSLGGTVHGYTFGSGTRLTVV.

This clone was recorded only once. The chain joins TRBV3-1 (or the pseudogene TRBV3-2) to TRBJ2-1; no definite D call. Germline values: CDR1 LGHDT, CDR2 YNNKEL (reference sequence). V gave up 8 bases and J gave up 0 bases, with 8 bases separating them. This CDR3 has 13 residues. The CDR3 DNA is TGTGCCAGCGGGCGGAACTCCTACAATGAGCAGTTCTTC. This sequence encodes CASGRNSYNEQFF.

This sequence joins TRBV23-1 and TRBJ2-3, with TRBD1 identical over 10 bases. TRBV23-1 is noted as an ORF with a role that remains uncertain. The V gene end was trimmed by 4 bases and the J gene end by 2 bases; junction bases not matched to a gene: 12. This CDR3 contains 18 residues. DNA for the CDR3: TGCGCCAGCAGTCTGACCACCCCGGACAGGGGGGACACAGATACGCAGTATTTT. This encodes CASSLTTPDRGDTDTQYF.

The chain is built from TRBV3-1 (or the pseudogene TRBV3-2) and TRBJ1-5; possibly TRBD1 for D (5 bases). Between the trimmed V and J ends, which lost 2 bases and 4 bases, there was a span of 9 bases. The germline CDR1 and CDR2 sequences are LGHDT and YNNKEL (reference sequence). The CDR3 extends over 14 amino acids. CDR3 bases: TGTGCCAGCAGCCAAATCGGACAAAATCAGCCCCAGCATTTT. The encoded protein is CASSQIGQNQPQHF.

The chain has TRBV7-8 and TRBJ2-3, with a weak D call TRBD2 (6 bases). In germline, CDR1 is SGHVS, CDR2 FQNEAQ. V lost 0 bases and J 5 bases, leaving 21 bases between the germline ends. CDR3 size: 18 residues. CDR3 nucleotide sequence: TGTGCCAGCAGCTTAGCCGTTTGGAGGGCCCGAAGCGGAGATACGCAGTATTTT. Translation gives CASSLAVWRARSGDTQYF.

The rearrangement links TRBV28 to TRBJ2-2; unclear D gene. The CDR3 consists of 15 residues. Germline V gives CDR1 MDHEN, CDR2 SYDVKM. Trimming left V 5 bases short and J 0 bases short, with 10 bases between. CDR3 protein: CASSPTGTNTGELFF. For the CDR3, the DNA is TGTGCCAGCAGTCCTACGGGCACGAACACCGGGGAGCTGTTTTTT. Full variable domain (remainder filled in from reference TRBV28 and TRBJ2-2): DVKVTQSSRYLVKRTGEKVFLECVQDMDHENMFWYRQDPGLGLRLIYFSYDVKMKEKGDIPEGYSVSREKKERFSLILESASTNQTSMYLCASSPTGTNTGELFFGEGSRLTVL.

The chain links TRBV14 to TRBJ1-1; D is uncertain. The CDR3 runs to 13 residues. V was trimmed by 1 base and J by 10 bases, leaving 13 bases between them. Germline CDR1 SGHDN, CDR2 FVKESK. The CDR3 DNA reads TGTGCCAGCAGCCAAGTCAGGACGGTTCGAGCTTTCTTT. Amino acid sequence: CASSQVRTVRAFF.

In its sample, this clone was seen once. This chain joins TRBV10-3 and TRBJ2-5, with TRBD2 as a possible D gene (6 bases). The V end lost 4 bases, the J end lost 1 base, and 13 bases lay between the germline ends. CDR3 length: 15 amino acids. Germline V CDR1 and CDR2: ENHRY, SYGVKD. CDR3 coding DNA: TGTGCCATCAGTGGACCCTCGGAGGGCCAAGAGACCCAGTACTTC. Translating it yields CAISGPSEGQETQYF.

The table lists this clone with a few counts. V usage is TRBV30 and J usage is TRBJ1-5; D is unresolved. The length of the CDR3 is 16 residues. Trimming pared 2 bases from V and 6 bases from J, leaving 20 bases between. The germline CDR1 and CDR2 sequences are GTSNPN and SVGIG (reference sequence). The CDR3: CAWSTPLARHGQPQHF. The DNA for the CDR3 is TGTGCCTGGAGTACGCCCCTAGCCAGACACGGTCAGCCCCAGCATTTT. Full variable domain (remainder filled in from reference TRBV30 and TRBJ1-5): SQTIHQWPATLVQPVGSPLSLECTVEGTSNPNLYWYRQAAGRGLQLLFYSVGIGQISSEVPQNLSASRPQDRQFILSSKKLLLSDSGFYLCAWSTPLARHGQPQHFGDGTRLSIL.

The CDR3 region is CSVQTGVHYEQYF. The CDR3 DNA reads TGCAGCGTTCAGACAGGGGTTCACTACGAGCAGTACTTC. V is TRBV29-1 and J is TRBJ2-7; TRBD1 aligns across 8 bases. The CDR3 runs to 13 residues. CDR1 SQVTM and CDR2 ANQGSEA come from the germline V gene. V was pared by 5 bases and J by 3 bases, with 6 bases of the junction left unmatched.

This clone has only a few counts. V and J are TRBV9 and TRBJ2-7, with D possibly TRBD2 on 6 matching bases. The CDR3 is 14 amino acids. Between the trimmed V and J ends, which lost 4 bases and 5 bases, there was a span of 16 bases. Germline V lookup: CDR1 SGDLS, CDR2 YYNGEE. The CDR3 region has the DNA TGTGCCAGCAGCCCGGGGACTTCCCACCACGAGCAGTACTTC. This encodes CASSPGTSHHEQYF.

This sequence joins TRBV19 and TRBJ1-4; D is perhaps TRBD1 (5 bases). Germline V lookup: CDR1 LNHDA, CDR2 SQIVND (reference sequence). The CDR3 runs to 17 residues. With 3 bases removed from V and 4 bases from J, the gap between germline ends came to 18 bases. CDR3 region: CASSIRSGSAINEKLFF. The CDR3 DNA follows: TGTGCCAGTAGTATTCGTTCAGGGAGCGCCATTAATGAAAAACTGTTTTTT.

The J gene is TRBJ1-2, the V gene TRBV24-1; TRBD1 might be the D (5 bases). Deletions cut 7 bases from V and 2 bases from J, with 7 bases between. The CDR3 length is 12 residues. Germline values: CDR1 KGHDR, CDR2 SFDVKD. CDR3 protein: CATRGQNYGYTF. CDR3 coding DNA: TGTGCCACCAGGGGGCAGAACTATGGCTACACCTTC.

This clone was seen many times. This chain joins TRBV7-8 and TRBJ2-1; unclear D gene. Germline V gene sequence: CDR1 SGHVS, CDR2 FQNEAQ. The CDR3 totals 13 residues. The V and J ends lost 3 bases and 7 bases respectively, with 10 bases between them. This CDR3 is CASSFVRRNEQFF. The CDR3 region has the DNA TGTGCCAGCAGCTTTGTCCGTCGAAATGAGCAGTTCTTC.

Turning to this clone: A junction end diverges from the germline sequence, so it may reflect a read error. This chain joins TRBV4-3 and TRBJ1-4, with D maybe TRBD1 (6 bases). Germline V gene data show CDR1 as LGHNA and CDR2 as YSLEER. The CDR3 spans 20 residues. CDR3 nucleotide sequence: TGCGCTAGCAGCCAAGATCTGAGGCAGGGGTTCCTCGTAGGTTATGAAAAACTGTTTTTT. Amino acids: CASSQDLRQGFLVGYEKLFF.

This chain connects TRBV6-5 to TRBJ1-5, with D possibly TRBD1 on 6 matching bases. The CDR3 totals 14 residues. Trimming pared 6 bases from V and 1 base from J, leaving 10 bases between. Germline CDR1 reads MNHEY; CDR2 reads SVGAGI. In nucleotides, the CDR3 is TGTGCCAGCAGCACCACAGGGAGCAATCAGCCCCAGCATTTT. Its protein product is CASSTTGSNQPQHF.

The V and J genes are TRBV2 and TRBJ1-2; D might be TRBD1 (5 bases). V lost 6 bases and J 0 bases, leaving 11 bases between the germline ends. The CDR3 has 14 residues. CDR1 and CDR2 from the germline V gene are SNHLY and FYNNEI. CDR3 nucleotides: TGTGCCAGCAGGGGGGTCCTAGCTAACTATGGCTACACCTTC. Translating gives CASRGVLANYGYTF.

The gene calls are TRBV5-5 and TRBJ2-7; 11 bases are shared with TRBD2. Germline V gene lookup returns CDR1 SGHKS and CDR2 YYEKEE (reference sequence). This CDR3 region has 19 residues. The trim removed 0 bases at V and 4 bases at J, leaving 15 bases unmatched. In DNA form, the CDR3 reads TGTGCCAGCAGCTTGGGAGCTAGCGGGAGGACATCGACTGGGTACGAGCAGTACTTC. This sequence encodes CASSLGASGRTSTGYEQYF. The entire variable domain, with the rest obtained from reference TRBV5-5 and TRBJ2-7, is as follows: DAGVTQSPTHLIKTRGQQVTLRCSPISGHKSVSWYQQVLGQGPQFIFQYYEKEERGRGNFPDRFSARQFPNYSSELNVNALLLGDSALYLCASSLGASGRTSTGYEQYFGPGTRLTVT.

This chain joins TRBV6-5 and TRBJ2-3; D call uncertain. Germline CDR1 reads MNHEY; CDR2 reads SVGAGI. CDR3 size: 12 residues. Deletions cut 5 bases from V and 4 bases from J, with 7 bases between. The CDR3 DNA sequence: TGTGCCAGCAGTCGGAGACCAGATACGCAGTATTTT. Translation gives CASSRRPDTQYF.

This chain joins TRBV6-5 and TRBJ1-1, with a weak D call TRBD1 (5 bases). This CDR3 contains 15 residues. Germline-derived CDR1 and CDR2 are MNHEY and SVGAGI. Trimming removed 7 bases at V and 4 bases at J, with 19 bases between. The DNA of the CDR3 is TGTGCCAGCACGGCCCTTCAGGGTATTAGCACTGAAGCTTTCTTT. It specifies CASTALQGISTEAFF.

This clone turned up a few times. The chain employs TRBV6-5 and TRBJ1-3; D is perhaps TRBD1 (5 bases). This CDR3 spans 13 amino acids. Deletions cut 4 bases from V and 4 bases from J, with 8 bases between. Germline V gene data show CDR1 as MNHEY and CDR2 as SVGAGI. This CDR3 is CASSSGWGNTIYF. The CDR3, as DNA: TGTGCCAGCAGTTCAGGGTGGGGAAACACCATATATTTT.